This T cell receptor (beta chain) was captured in a study of metastatic and nonmetastatic thyroid tumors. Study overall: Repertoires from malignant and benign thyroid patients were compared across blood and tumor or nodule tissue.

Per the authors' pipeline: Construction of a distant-metastasis classifier for papillary thyroid cancer relied on CDR3 differences across clinicopathological groups. With MiXCR, TCRdb reprocessed the PCR reads. TCRdb's processing, not the authors' own work, is the source of the V and J calls. The data contain about 35,000 clones, around 32% of them singletons. This clone was observed at least ten times. Its specificity is not known. Whole-study findings and limits: A significant increase in TCR beta diversity was reportedly seen in malignant thyroid tumors relative to benign nodules, in blood and tumor.

None of the patients had undergone any treatment ahead of thyroid surgery. The TCR sequence derives from a female donor with papillary thyroid cancer or a benign thyroid nodule (not recorded which). Some clones in this sample may be carry-over from other donors' samples. Material: blood.

CDR3 sequence (DNA): TGTGCCAGCAGCTTACTTACAGGGGTAGAGACCCAGTACTTC. Its translation: CASSLLTGVETQYF. The chain combines TRBV11-2 with TRBJ2-5; TRBD1 aligns across 7 bases. V trimming: 2 bases; J trimming: 4 bases; junction bases outside the gene matches: 4. The CDR3 contains 14 residues. CDR1 is SGHAT and CDR2 is FQNNGV in the germline V gene.